The 32 T cell receptor beta chains given below trace back to one sample, sequenced in a study of CXCR3-negative and CXCR3-positive naive CD8 T cells (dated by TCRdb to about 2019). General study outcomes and caveats: Compared with CXCR3-negative naive cells, CXCR3-positive naive cells had TRB CDR3s with higher hydrophobicity (lower Kidera factor 4), lower energy, and higher strength and volume indices.

These receptors have no identified antigens. TCRdb names NextSeq 550 as the instrument used. The Human TCR Profiling Kit (MiLaboratory) was used to make UMI-labeled 5' RACE TRB cDNA libraries. The reads were reprocessed in TCRdb, with one entry per CDR3 protein sequence and no accompanying DNA. This sample's table has entries for about 94,000 distinct CDR3 sequences. The ten largest make up less than 0.6% of the sample. Specimen: naive CXCR3+ CD8+ T cells from blood. What the cell subset or site label conveys for this sample: CD45RO-CCR7+CD27+CD95- naive CD8+ T cells expressing CXCR3 (TNR3+). These receptors were taken from a human donor in good health. Some clones in this sample may be carry-over from other donors' samples.

The V call is TRBV28, the J call TRBJ2-7; TCRdb calls TRBD1, which cannot be checked without DNA. Per germline, CDR1 MDHEN and CDR2 SYDVKM. The CDR3 has 12 amino acids. The CDR3 here is CATNRDSYEQYF.

V gene TRBV11-2 combines with J gene TRBJ2-1; TCRdb designates TRBD1, a call that cannot be tested without DNA. Germline assignment: CDR1 SGHAT and CDR2 FQNNGV. The CDR3 has 13 residues. The CDR3: CASSLSGGTSKFF.

The CDR3 spells CASLGQARDEQFF. V gene TRBV7-2 combines with J gene TRBJ2-1; TCRdb proposes TRBD2, but this gene call is untestable without DNA. CDR1 is SGHTA, CDR2 FQGNSA, per germline. There are 13 residues in the CDR3. Supplemented by reference TRBV7-2 and TRBJ2-1, the full variable domain reads GAGVSQSPSNKVTEKGKDVELRCDPISGHTALYWYRQSLGQGLEFLIYFQGNSAPDKSGLPSDRFSAERTGGSVSTLTIQRTQQEDSAVYLCASLGQARDEQFFGPGTRLTVL.

This chain links TRBV11-2 with TRBJ2-5; checking the TCRdb D call of TRBD2 is not possible without DNA. The CDR3 length is 15 residues. The germline gives CDR1 SGHAT, CDR2 FQNNGV. The CDR3 reads CASTLGGGYQETQYF.

This sequence joins TRBV11-2 and TRBJ1-5; TCRdb's assignment of TRBD1 cannot be checked, as there is no DNA. Germline V gives CDR1 SGHAT, CDR2 FQNNGV. CDR3 size: 14 residues. This CDR3 is CASSLASGGQPQHF.

This chain links TRBV9 with TRBJ2-3. Germline CDR1 SGDLS, CDR2 YYNGEE. This CDR3 has 16 amino acids. The CDR3: CASSVASGARTDTQYF.

The CDR3 sequence is CASGTGQDYEQYF. The chain has TRBV12-5 and TRBJ2-7; TCRdb's D gene call, TRBD1, goes unchecked for lack of DNA. The CDR3 consists of 13 residues. Germline V gives CDR1 LGHNT, CDR2 FRNRAP.

This chain uses TRBV11-2 with TRBJ2-1; checking the TCRdb D call of TRBD1 is not possible without DNA. The V gene's germline CDR1 is SGHAT and CDR2 FQNNGV. The CDR3 spans 13 residues. CDR3: CASSLGGAAEQFF.

The V and J genes are TRBV4-1 and TRBJ2-7. There are 12 residues in the CDR3. Germline V lookup: CDR1 MGHRA, CDR2 YSYEKL. CDR3 residues: CASSQVVGEQYF.

This chain links TRBV5-1 with TRBJ2-5; TCRdb's assignment of TRBD2 cannot be checked, as there is no DNA. Germline V gives CDR1 SGHRS, CDR2 YFSETQ. There are 15 residues in the CDR3. CDR3 sequence reads: CASSLGGVYQETQYF.

The J gene is TRBJ2-1, the V gene TRBV5-1. CDR3 size: 17 residues. Germline V CDR1 and CDR2: SGHRS, YFSETQ. CDR3 region: CASSFQLEYGAHNEQFF.

V and J are TRBV2 and TRBJ2-5. CDR1 and CDR2 from the germline V gene are SNHLY and FYNNEI. This CDR3 is built from 15 residues. The chain's CDR3 is CASSESAGLGETQYF. Full variable domain (missing parts from reference TRBV2 and TRBJ2-5): EPEVTQTPSHQVTQMGQEVILRCVPISNHLYFYWYRQILGQKVEFLVSFYNNEISEKSEIFDDQFSVERPDGSNFTLKIRSTKLEDSAMYFCASSESAGLGETQYFGPGTRLLVL.

V and J are TRBV29-1 and TRBJ1-4. The CDR3 is 15 residues long. The germline V gene has CDR1 SQVTM and CDR2 ANQGSEA. CDR3 loop: CSVNLLGLEGEKLFF.

This sequence joins TRBV15 and TRBJ2-1. The germline gives CDR1 LNHNV, CDR2 YYDKDF (reference sequence). CDR3 length equals 11 residues. CDR3 amino acids: CATSSTEEQFF.

The genes are TRBV5-1 and TRBJ2-5; TCRdb names TRBD2, which stays unverified in the absence of DNA. The CDR3 spans 19 residues. From germline, CDR1 is SGHRS and CDR2 YFSETQ. The CDR3 loop reads CASSPINSEASGDQETQYF.

This chain joins TRBV20-1 and TRBJ1-1; the D call from TCRdb, TRBD1, cannot be confirmed without DNA. CDR1 is DFQATT, CDR2 SNEGSKA, per germline (reference sequence). The CDR3 spans 13 residues. The CDR3 is CSARWRDRGEAFF.

CDR3 loop: CASSLSTGNQPQHF. The rearrangement joins TRBV12-3 or TRBV12-4 to TRBJ1-5; as DNA is missing, the TRBD1 call by TCRdb cannot be tested. CDR3 length equals 14 residues.

This sequence joins TRBV6-6 and TRBJ2-3; TCRdb lists TRBD2, though no DNA is available to test this call. The CDR3 is 14 residues long. The germline V gene has CDR1 MNHNY and CDR2 SVGAGI (reference sequence). The CDR3 protein is CASSSGGGTDTQYF.

This chain links TRBV12-3 or TRBV12-4 with TRBJ2-1; the TCRdb call, TRBD1, lacks DNA for checking. The CDR3 sequence is 16 residues long. The CDR3 loop is CASSLWGYSYYNEQFF.

This chain connects TRBV28 to TRBJ1-5; TCRdb returns TRBD1, unconfirmable since there is no DNA. Germline CDR1 is MDHEN and CDR2 is SYDVKM. This CDR3 spans 17 amino acids. CDR3 residues: CASSLGTAFYSNQPQHF.

This chain connects TRBV4-2 to TRBJ2-3; TCRdb designates TRBD2, a call that cannot be tested without DNA. CDR1 and CDR2 from the germline V gene are LGHNA and YNFKEQ. The CDR3 is made up of 17 amino acids. CDR3 in amino acids: CASSQDPGSGLRDTQYF.

J is TRBJ1-1 and V is TRBV29-1; no DNA is available, so the TRBD1 call from TCRdb remains unchecked. CDR1 is SQVTM, CDR2 ANQGSEA, per germline. This CDR3 comprises 12 residues. The CDR3 spells CSAQHRGREAFF.

The chain carries TRBV5-1 and TRBJ2-7; the D call from TCRdb, TRBD1, cannot be confirmed without DNA. CDR1 SGHRS and CDR2 YFSETQ come from the germline V gene. The CDR3 is 12 amino acids. The CDR3 loop reads CASSQGAYEQYF.

CDR3 amino acids: CASSLTGLRSYEQYF. The chain employs TRBV28 and TRBJ2-7; TCRdb proposes TRBD1, but this gene call is untestable without DNA. This CDR3 region has 15 residues. Germline V lookup: CDR1 MDHEN, CDR2 SYDVKM.

The chain links TRBV21-1 to TRBJ2-1; TCRdb proposes TRBD1, but this gene call is untestable without DNA. TRBV21-1 is noted as a pseudogene. CDR3 length: 12 amino acids. The CDR3 sequence is CASSEQGHEQFF.

The chain combines TRBV7-9 with TRBJ2-5. Germline V CDR1 and CDR2: SEHNR, FQNEAQ (reference sequence). The CDR3 loop spans 13 amino acids. CDR3: CASSLDSQETQYF.

V usage is TRBV7-9 and J usage is TRBJ2-3; checking the TCRdb D call of TRBD2 is not possible without DNA. Germline-derived CDR1 and CDR2 are SEHNR and FQNEAQ (reference sequence). CDR3 length: 17 amino acids. The chain's CDR3 is CASSGPKTSGVTDTQYF.

The CDR3 loop is CASSSGEFEWPQHF. The chain uses TRBV7-9 and TRBJ1-5; the D call of TRBD1 rests on TCRdb alone, since no DNA is present to check it. The V gene's germline CDR1 is SEHNR and CDR2 FQNEAQ (reference sequence). The CDR3 totals 14 residues.

The chain combines TRBV11-2 with TRBJ2-5; there is no DNA to check the TCRdb D call of TRBD1. Per germline, CDR1 SGHAT and CDR2 FQNNGV. The CDR3 runs to 18 residues. CDR3 sequence reads: CASSLNLPGQGGSKTQYF.

The V gene is TRBV27, the J gene TRBJ2-1; TCRdb outputs TRBD2, but without DNA this stays unchecked. Germline V gene lookup returns CDR1 MNHEY and CDR2 SMNVEV (reference sequence). The CDR3 sequence is 14 residues long. CDR3 in amino acids: CASSSTSGRSEQFF.

The V call is TRBV29-1, the J call TRBJ1-1; TCRdb lists TRBD1, though no DNA is available to test this call. The germline CDR1 and CDR2 sequences are SQVTM and ANQGSEA. This CDR3 spans 13 amino acids. The CDR3 region is CSVDAQGNTEAFF.

This chain uses TRBV6-2 or TRBV6-3 with TRBJ2-7. Per germline, CDR1 MNHEY and CDR2 SVGEGT. This CDR3 contains 13 residues. CDR3 sequence: CASSYLGLGEQYF.